This T cell receptor beta chain was identified during a study of T cell responses to AZD1222 COVID-19 vaccine. The assay was immunoSEQ multiplex PCR, and TCRdb's table has in-frame clones only and misses some. The sample shows 95,000 to 150,000 clones, just over 85% of them seen only once. Study results and caveats: The CD4 TCRs associated with vaccination extended across spike and predominated at 160-218 and 743-854.

This CDR3 has 15 residues. Germline trimming cut 8 bases from V and 2 bases from J; bases unmatched to any gene: 11. Germline assignment: CDR1 SGHAT and CDR2 FQNNGV. About this clone: Its antigen is currently unknown.

The genes are TRBV11-2 and TRBJ2-7; 8 nucleotides line up with TRBD1. The sample in question was peripheral blood, obtained on day 0 of AZD1222 vaccination. The TCR comes from an adult in good health. The CDR3 reads CASRPLDRATYEQYF. The CDR3 DNA reads TGTGCCAGCCGTCCCCTGGACAGGGCAACCTACGAGCAGTACTTC.